This TCR beta chain was identified in a study of CD8+CD57+ T cells in acquired aplastic anemia. In the case of this clonotype: Its specificity is unknown.

The study's findings and limits: Patients and controls had CD8+ Simpson's diversity values that were not significantly distinct.

CDR3 and TCR beta VDJ profiling relied on a genomic DNA template. TCRdb called the reads again in MiXCR, with one record for every CDR3 protein. The table has 35,000 to 45,000 distinct CDR3 sequences, about two thirds seen once; the top ten hold more than 20%. V lost 0 bases, J lost 7 bases, and 5 bases stayed unmatched. This CDR3 comprises 16 residues. The germline V gene encodes CDR1 SGHRS and CDR2 YFSETQ. The receptor was isolated from a human donor in good health, serving as a control. Sequencing was carried out using sorted CD4+, CD8+, or CD8+CD57+ T cells (not recorded which) from PBMCs. The V gene is TRBV5-1, the J gene TRBJ1-6, with 9 bases that match TRBD1. CDR3: CASSLGSGTGNSPLHF. The CDR3, as DNA: TGCGCCAGCAGCTTGGGTTCCGGGACAGGGAATTCACCCCTCCACTTT.